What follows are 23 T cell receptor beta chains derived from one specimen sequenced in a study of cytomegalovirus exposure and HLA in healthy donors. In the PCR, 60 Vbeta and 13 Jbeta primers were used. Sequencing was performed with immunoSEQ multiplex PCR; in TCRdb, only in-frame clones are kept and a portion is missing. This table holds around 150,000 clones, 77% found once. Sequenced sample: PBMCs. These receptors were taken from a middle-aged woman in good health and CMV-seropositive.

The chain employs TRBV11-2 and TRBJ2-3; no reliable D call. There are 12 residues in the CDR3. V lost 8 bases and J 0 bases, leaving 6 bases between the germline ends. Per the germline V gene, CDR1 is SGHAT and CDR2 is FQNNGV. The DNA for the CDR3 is TGTGCCAGCGGTCGGAGCACAGATACGCAGTATTTT. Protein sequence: CASGRSTDTQYF.

In nucleotides, the CDR3 is TGTGCCAGCTCACCACCGGGACAGGGTTCCTACGAGCAGTACTTC. Encoded protein: CASSPPGQGSYEQYF. J is TRBJ2-7 and V is TRBV18, with 9 bases fitting TRBD1. The CDR3 consists of 15 residues. The J segment lost 1 base and the V segment lost 0 bases, leaving 1 base of the junction unmatched. Looked up from germline, CDR1 is KGHSH and CDR2 is LQKENI.

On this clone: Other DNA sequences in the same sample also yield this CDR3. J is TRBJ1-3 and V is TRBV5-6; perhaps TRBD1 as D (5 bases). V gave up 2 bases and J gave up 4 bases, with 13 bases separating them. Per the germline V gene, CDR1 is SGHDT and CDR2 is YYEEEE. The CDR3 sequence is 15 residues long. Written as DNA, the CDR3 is TGTGCCAGCAGCTTTGGGCAGGGCTCGGGAAACACCATATATTTT. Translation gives CASSFGQGSGNTIYF.

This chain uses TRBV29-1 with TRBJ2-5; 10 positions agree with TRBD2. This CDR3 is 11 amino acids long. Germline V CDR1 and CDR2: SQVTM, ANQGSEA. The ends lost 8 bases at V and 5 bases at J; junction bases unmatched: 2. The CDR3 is CSSGLAETQYF. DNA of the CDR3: TGCAGCTCGGGACTAGCGGAGACCCAGTACTTC.

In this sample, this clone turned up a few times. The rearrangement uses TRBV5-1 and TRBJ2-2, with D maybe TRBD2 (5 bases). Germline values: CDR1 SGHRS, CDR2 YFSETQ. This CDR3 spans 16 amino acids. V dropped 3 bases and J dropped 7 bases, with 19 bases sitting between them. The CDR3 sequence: CASSSARTVSGGELFF. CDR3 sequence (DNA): TGCGCCAGCAGCTCGGCGCGGACTGTCTCTGGCGGGGAGCTGTTTTTT.

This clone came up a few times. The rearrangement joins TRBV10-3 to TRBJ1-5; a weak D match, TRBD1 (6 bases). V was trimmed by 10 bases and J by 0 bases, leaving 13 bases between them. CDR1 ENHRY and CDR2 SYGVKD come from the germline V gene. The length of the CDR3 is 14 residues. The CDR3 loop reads CATRTENSNQPQHF. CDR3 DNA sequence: TGTGCCACTCGGACAGAAAATAGCAATCAGCCCCAGCATTTT.

The CDR3 DNA is TGTGCCAGCAGCTTAGTGGCCTGGGACAGGGGCTCGTGCTACGAGCAGTACTTC. The encoded protein is CASSLVAWDRGSCYEQYF. The chain has TRBV7-7 and TRBJ2-7; 10 bases fit TRBD1. With V trimmed by 1 base and J by 3 bases, 12 bases remained unmatched. CDR1 is SSHAT, CDR2 FNYEAQ, per germline (reference sequence). This CDR3 comprises 18 residues.

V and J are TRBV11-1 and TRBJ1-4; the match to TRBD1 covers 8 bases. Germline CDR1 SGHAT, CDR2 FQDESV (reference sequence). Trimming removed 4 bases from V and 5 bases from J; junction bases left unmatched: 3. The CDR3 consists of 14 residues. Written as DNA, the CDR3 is TGTGCCAGCAGCTCCAGGGGGCTGAATGAAAAACTGTTTTTT. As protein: CASSSRGLNEKLFF. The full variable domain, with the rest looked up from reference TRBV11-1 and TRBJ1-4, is EAEVAQSPRYKITEKSQAVAFWCDPISGHATLYWYRQILGQGPELLVQFQDESVVDDSQLPKDRFSAERLKGVDSTLKIQPAELGDSAMYLCASSSRGLNEKLFFGSGTQLSVL.

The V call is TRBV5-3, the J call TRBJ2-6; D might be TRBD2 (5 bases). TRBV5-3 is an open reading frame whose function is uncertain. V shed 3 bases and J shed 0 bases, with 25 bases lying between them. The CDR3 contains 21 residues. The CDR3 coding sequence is TGTGCCAGAAGCTCGGCGGGCCTTAACGGCTCTCCAAGCTCTGGGGCCAACGTCCTGACTTTC. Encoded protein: CARSSAGLNGSPSSGANVLTF.

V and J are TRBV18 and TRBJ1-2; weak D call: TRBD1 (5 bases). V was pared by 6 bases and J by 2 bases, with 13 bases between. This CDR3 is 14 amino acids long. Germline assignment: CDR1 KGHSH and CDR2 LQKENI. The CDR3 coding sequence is TGTGCCAGCTCTCCAACACAGGAGAACTATGGCTACACCTTC. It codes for CASSPTQENYGYTF.

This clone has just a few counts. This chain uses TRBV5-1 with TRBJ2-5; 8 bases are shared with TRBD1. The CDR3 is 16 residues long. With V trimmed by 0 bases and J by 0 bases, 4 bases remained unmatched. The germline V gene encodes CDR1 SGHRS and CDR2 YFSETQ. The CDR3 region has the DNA TGCGCCAGCAGCTTGGCAGGGGGCGACCACCAAGAGACCCAGTACTTC. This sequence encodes CASSLAGGDHQETQYF.

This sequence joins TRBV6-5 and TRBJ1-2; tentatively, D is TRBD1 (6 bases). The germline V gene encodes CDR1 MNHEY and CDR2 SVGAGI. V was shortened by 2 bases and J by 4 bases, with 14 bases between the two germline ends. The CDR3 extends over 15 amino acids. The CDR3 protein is CASSYEGGSTYGYTF. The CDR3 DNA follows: TGTGCCAGCAGTTACGAAGGGGGAAGCACCTATGGCTACACCTTC.

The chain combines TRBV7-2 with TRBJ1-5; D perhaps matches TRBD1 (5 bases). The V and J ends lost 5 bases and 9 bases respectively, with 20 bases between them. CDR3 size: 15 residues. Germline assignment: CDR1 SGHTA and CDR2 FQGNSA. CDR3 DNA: TGTGCCAGCAGCCAGTATCTGGGGGGGAGCCGGCCCCAGCATTTT. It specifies CASSQYLGGSRPQHF.

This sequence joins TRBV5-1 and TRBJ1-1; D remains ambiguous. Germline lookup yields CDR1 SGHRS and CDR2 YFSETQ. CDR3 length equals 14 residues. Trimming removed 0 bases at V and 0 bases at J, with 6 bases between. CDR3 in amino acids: CASSLERLNTEAFF. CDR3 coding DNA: TGCGCCAGCAGCTTGGAACGGTTGAACACTGAAGCTTTCTTT.

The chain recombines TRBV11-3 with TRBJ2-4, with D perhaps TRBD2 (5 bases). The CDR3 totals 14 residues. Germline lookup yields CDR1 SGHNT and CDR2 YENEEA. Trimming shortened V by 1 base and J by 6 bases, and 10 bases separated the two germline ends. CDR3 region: CASSLGGDVNIQYF. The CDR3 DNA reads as TGTGCCAGCAGCTTAGGGGGAGATGTAAACATTCAGTACTTC.

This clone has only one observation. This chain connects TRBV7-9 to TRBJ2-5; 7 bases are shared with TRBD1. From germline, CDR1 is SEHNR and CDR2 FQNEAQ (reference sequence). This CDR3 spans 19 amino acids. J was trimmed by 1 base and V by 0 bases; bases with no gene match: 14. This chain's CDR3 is CASSLAGLTGSAAQETQYF. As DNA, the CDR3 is TGTGCCAGCAGCTTAGCTGGGCTGACAGGGAGTGCGGCCCAAGAGACCCAGTACTTC.

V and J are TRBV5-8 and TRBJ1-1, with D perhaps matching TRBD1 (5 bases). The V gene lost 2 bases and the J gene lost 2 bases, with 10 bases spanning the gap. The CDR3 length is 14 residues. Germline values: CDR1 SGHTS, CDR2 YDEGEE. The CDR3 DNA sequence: TGTGCCAGCAGCTTTAAAACAGGAAACACTGAAGCTTTCTTT. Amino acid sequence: CASSFKTGNTEAFF.

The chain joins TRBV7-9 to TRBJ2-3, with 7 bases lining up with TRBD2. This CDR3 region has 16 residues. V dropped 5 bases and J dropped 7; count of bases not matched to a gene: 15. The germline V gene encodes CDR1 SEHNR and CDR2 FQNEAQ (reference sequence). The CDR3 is CASSPTGGSRSNTQYF. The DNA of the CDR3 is TGTGCCAGCAGCCCTACTGGCGGGAGTAGGTCAAATACGCAGTATTTT. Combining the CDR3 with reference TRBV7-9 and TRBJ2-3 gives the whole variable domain DTGVSQNPRHKITKRGQNVTFRCDPISEHNRLYWYRQTLGQGPEFLTYFQNEAQLEKSRLLSDRFSAERPKGSFSTLEIQRTEQGDSAMYLCASSPTGGSRSNTQYFGPGTRLTVL.

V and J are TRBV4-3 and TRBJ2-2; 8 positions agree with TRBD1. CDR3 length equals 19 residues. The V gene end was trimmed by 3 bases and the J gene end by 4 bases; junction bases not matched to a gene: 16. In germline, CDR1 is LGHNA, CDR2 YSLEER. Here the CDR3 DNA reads TGCGCCAGCAGCCAGTGGGTCACAGGGGGTACCCAGGGCACCGGGGAGCTGTTTTTT. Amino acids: CASSQWVTGGTQGTGELFF.

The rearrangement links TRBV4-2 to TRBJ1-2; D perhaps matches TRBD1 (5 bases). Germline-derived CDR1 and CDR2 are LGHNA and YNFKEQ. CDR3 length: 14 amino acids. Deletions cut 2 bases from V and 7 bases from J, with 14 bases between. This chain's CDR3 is CASSQQGSPPGYTF. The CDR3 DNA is TGTGCCAGCAGCCAACAGGGCTCCCCCCCTGGCTACACCTTC.

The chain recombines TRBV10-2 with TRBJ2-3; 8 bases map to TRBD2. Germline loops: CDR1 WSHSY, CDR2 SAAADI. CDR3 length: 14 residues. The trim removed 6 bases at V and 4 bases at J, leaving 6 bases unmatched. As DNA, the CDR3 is TGCGCCAGCAGGACTCTCGGGGGGGCAGATACGCAGTATTTT. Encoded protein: CASRTLGGADTQYF.

CDR3 in DNA: TGTGCCAGCAGCTCAGAAGGGGATAGGGCTGAAGCTTTCTTT. The encoded protein is CASSSEGDRAEAFF. The rearrangement joins TRBV11-3 to TRBJ1-1; perhaps TRBD1 as D (5 bases). The germline V and J ends were trimmed by 4 bases and 6 bases, with 15 bases remaining between them. The V gene's germline CDR1 is SGHNT and CDR2 YENEEA. This CDR3 contains 14 residues. Complete variable domain (other parts from reference TRBV11-3 and TRBJ1-1): EAGVVQSPRYKIIEKKQPVAFWCNPISGHNTLYWYLQNLGQGPELLIRYENEEAVDDSQLPKDRFSAERLKGVDSTLKIQPAELGDSAVYLCASSSEGDRAEAFFGQGTRLTVV.

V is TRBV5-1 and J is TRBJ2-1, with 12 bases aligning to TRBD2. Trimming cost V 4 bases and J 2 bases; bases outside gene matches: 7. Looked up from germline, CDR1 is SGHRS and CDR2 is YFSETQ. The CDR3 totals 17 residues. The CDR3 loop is CASSIGLAGSPYNEQFF. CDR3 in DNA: TGCGCCAGCAGCATAGGACTAGCGGGATCCCCCTACAATGAGCAGTTCTTC.